Included here is one T cell receptor (beta chain) sequence, with context. What it binds is not known. This sample was taken from a study of early stage breast cancer tumors. About the study: ER+/PR+/HER2- status applied to about 70% of the 16 invasive breast tumors. General study findings and limits: Most shared enriched TCRB sequences were commonly generated ones. Compared with adjacent normal breast, tumors showed 2.5 to 3-fold denser, more clonal T cells.

Per germline, CDR1 SGDLS and CDR2 YYNGEE. The V segment lost 4 bases and the J segment 4 bases; nucleotides outside the gene matches: 6. The CDR3 has 15 residues. Only in-frame clones appear in the TCRdb table, and some are missing; sequencing was by immunoSEQ multiplex PCR. There are 25,000 to 30,000 clones in the sample; roughly 80% occur only once, and 12% lies in the top ten. The sequence was collected from a person between 60 and 70 years old with breast cancer. The chain employs TRBV9 and TRBJ2-1; 9 bases are a match to TRBD2. Sequenced sample: blood. In DNA form, the CDR3 reads TGTGCCAGCAGCCCCAGAGCGGGAGGTTACAATGAGCAGTTCTTC. This codes for CASSPRAGGYNEQFF. The full variable domain, completed using reference TRBV9 and TRBJ2-1, is DSGVTQTPKHLITATGQRVTLRCSPRSGDLSVYWYQQSLDQGLQFLIQYYNGEERAKGNILERFSAQQFPDLHSELNLSSLELGDSALYFCASSPRAGGYNEQFFGPGTRLTVL.